These 28 T cell receptor beta chains were all obtained from the same sample, sequenced in a study of beta chain features in type 1 diabetes. Reverse transcribing all isolated RNA meant expressed TCRB transcripts were sequenced. Data came from immunoSEQ multiplex PCR; TCRdb stores just in-frame clones and leaves some out. The sample includes around 13,000 clones, more than 40% seen only once; the top ten take about 0.91%. The specimen sequenced was stem cell memory CD4+ T cells from blood. The receptors originated from a man younger than 35 in good health.

The chain couples TRBV7-1 to TRBJ1-2, with D maybe TRBD1 (5 bases). TRBV7-1 is noted as an ORF with a role that remains uncertain. The V end lost 4 bases, the J end lost 6 bases, and 15 bases lay between the germline ends. The CDR3 is 14 residues long. In DNA, the CDR3 is TGTGCCAGCAGCTTATTACGGCAGGGTGATGGCTACACCTTC. This translates into CASSLLRQGDGYTF.

In its sample, this clone was seen a few times. This chain links TRBV7-2 with TRBJ2-7; D not resolved. V shed 5 bases and J shed 4 bases, with 9 bases lying between them. This CDR3 is 12 amino acids long. In germline, CDR1 is SGHTA, CDR2 FQGNSA. In nucleotides, the CDR3 is TGTGCCAGCAGCCAACAAATTTACGAGCAGTACTTC. It encodes CASSQQIYEQYF.

This sequence joins TRBV7-8 and TRBJ1-6; perhaps TRBD1 as D (5 bases). The CDR3 length is 13 residues. V lost 5 bases and J 8 bases, leaving 10 bases between the germline ends. Germline CDR1 is SGHVS and CDR2 is FQNEAQ. CDR3 amino acids: CASSPIRDSPLHF. The DNA for the CDR3 is TGTGCCAGCAGCCCCATCAGGGATTCACCCCTCCACTTT.

In its sample, this clone was seen once. The chain joins TRBV6-5 to TRBJ1-3; 8 nucleotides line up with TRBD1. This CDR3 has 16 amino acids. Germline CDR1 and CDR2: MNHEY and SVGAGI. Trimming took 0 bases from V and 3 from J; bases not matched to a gene: 4. CDR3 sequence reads: CASSYSARGLGNTIYF. The CDR3 DNA sequence: TGTGCCAGCAGTTACTCGGCCAGGGGGCTTGGAAACACCATATATTTT.

The count of this clone is one. V usage is TRBV7-8 and J usage is TRBJ2-3; weak D call: TRBD2 (7 bases). Per the germline V gene, CDR1 is SGHVS and CDR2 is FQNEAQ. The CDR3 loop spans 16 amino acids. V was shortened by 5 bases and J by 0 bases, with 15 bases between the two germline ends. The CDR3 sequence is CASSPRGAPSTDTQYF. The CDR3 DNA reads TGTGCCAGCAGCCCCCGGGGGGCCCCGAGCACAGATACGCAGTATTTT.

The chain recombines TRBV7-2 with TRBJ2-5; no clear D gene. The tail of the sequence fits TRBJ2-7 better, so the J call may be wrong. CDR3 length: 12 residues. From germline, CDR1 is SGHTA and CDR2 FQGNSA. The CDR3 is CASSRMDYEQYF. CDR3 sequence (DNA): TGTGCCAGCAGCCGCATGGACTACGAGCAGTACTTC.

This clone showed up just a few times. The V and J genes are TRBV6-6 and TRBJ2-3; no reliable D call. The CDR3 covers 12 residues. V lost 6 bases and J lost 1, with 5 bases in between. Looked up from germline, CDR1 is MNHNY and CDR2 is SVGAGI (reference sequence). CDR3 nucleotide sequence: TGTGCCAGCAGAACAGGCACAGATACGCAGTATTTT. It translates to CASRTGTDTQYF.

V usage is TRBV25-1 and J usage is TRBJ1-2, with D unclear. V shed 3 bases and J shed 6 bases, with 14 bases lying between them. Germline V lookup: CDR1 MGHDK, CDR2 SYGVNS. This CDR3 comprises 14 residues. CDR3 sequence reads: CASSDRGELDGYTF. For the CDR3, the DNA is TGTGCCAGCAGTGATCGTGGGGAGCTTGATGGCTACACCTTC.

The chain is built from TRBV19 and TRBJ1-5; perhaps TRBD1 as D (5 bases). The CDR3 totals 16 residues. V lost 7 bases and J lost 3, with 19 bases in between. The germline V gene encodes CDR1 LNHDA and CDR2 SQIVND (reference sequence). The CDR3 region has the DNA TGTGCCAGTACCATCGGGGGGTCGGGGGTCAATCAGCCCCAGCATTTT. Protein: CASTIGGSGVNQPQHF.

This clone was picked up a small number of times. V usage is TRBV7-2 and J usage is TRBJ2-3; 11 bases are shared with TRBD2. Per the germline V gene, CDR1 is SGHTA and CDR2 is FQGNSA. The CDR3 consists of 16 residues. V lost 5 bases to trimming and J lost 3 bases; unmatched junction nucleotides: 7. CDR3 bases: TGTGCCAGCAGCACCGGACTAGCGGGTGGGACAGATACGCAGTATTTT. Its translation: CASSTGLAGGTDTQYF.

The chain is built from TRBV5-1 and TRBJ2-3; TRBD1 aligns across 10 bases. The CDR3 has 17 amino acids. The V and J ends lost 3 bases and 4 bases, in that order; junction bases with no gene match: 11. CDR1 is SGHRS, CDR2 YFSETQ, per germline. CDR3 sequence (DNA): TGCGCCAGCAGCTGGAACGCCGGGACAGGGGTTTCAGATACGCAGTATTTT. Amino acid sequence: CASSWNAGTGVSDTQYF.

This clone has a handful of counts. This chain joins TRBV25-1 and TRBJ2-5; 7 bases align to TRBD2. J gave up 3 bases and V 2 bases, and 6 bases lay outside the gene matches. The CDR3 sequence is 15 residues long. The germline CDR1 and CDR2 sequences are MGHDK and SYGVNS. CDR3 DNA: TGTGCCAGCAGTGAACCCGGGGAGGGTAAAGAGACCCAGTACTTC. Translating gives CASSEPGEGKETQYF.

J is TRBJ2-3 and V is TRBV5-6, with 9 nucleotides matching TRBD2. There are 15 residues in the CDR3. With 3 bases clipped from V and 2 bases from J, the junction kept 4 bases outside the gene matches. The germline V gene encodes CDR1 SGHDT and CDR2 YYEEEE. CDR3 DNA sequence: TGTGCCAGCAGCTCAAGCGGGGGGCTCACAGATACGCAGTATTTT. Amino acids: CASSSSGGLTDTQYF.

The chain links TRBV6-5 to TRBJ1-5; TRBD1 might be the D (6 bases). Trimming removed 7 bases from V and 7 bases from J, with 17 bases in between. CDR1 is MNHEY and CDR2 is SVGAGI in the germline V gene. The CDR3 covers 14 residues. This CDR3 is CASNKGWGGQPQHF. Here the CDR3 DNA reads TGTGCCAGCAATAAAGGGTGGGGGGGCCAGCCCCAGCATTTT.

The chain uses TRBV5-1 and TRBJ1-2, with 7 bases that match TRBD1. CDR1 and CDR2 (germline): SGHRS, YFSETQ. The V and J ends lost 0 bases and 6 bases, in that order; junction bases with no gene match: 14. The CDR3 runs to 17 residues. CDR3 sequence reads: CASSLGSQGPSRDGYTF. In DNA, the CDR3 is TGCGCCAGCAGCTTGGGTTCACAGGGGCCCAGTCGTGATGGCTACACCTTC.

This clone has more than one count but fewer than ten. The chain has TRBV21-1 and TRBJ2-5; the D call of TRBD1 is as the table states it, not checked on the DNA. TRBV21-1 has pseudogene status. This CDR3 spans 18 amino acids. This CDR3 is CASSGGRKRDRREETQYF. CDR3 bases: TGTGCCAGCAGCGGAGGACGAAAAAGGGACAGGCGAGAAGAGACCCAGTACTTC.

The chain joins TRBV5-6 to TRBJ2-5, with 12 bases fitting TRBD2. V lost 0 bases to trimming and J lost 0 bases; unmatched junction nucleotides: 0. The CDR3 sequence is 16 residues long. Germline V lookup: CDR1 SGHDT, CDR2 YYEEEE. The CDR3: CASSLGLAGDQETQYF. CDR3 nucleotides: TGTGCCAGCAGCTTGGGACTAGCGGGGGACCAAGAGACCCAGTACTTC.

This clone has a handful of counts. The chain employs TRBV10-3 and TRBJ1-3; D remains unclear. CDR1 and CDR2 from the germline V gene are ENHRY and SYGVKD. Between the trimmed V and J ends, which lost 3 bases and 9 bases, there was a span of 9 bases. The CDR3 totals 12 residues. As DNA, the CDR3 is TGTGCCATCAGTGAAATAAGTAGCACCATATATTTT. Translating gives CAISEISSTIYF.

V is TRBV29-1 and J is TRBJ2-1; 8 nucleotides match TRBD2. Germline V gene sequence: CDR1 SQVTM, CDR2 ANQGSEA. The CDR3 spans 11 residues. V lost 5 bases to trimming and J lost 9 bases; unmatched junction nucleotides: 3. This CDR3 reads CSVRGGPEQFF. In DNA, the CDR3 is TGCAGCGTTCGGGGGGGGCCTGAGCAGTTCTTC.

The rearrangement joins TRBV5-1 to TRBJ2-1, with 8 bases aligning to TRBD1. This CDR3 region has 14 residues. V gave up 2 bases and J gave up 4 bases; unmatched junction bases: 2. Germline values: CDR1 SGHRS, CDR2 YFSETQ. CDR3 in amino acids: CASSFRDRYNEQFF. The CDR3 region has the DNA TGCGCCAGCAGCTTCCGGGACAGGTACAATGAGCAGTTCTTC.

The DNA of the CDR3 is TGTGCCAGCAGCAAGGGACAGTCCTACGAGCAGTACTTC. As protein: CASSKGQSYEQYF. The J gene is TRBJ2-7, the V gene TRBV4-2; 7 nucleotides line up with TRBD1. The CDR3 is 13 residues long. Losses at the gene ends were 5 bases for V and 1 base for J; bases not matched to a gene: 2. Looked up from germline, CDR1 is LGHNA and CDR2 is YNFKEQ.

V is TRBV7-2 and J is TRBJ2-7; 8 nucleotides line up with TRBD1. The germline gives CDR1 SGHTA, CDR2 FQGNSA. This CDR3 region has 15 residues. Trimming cost V 3 bases and J 6 bases; bases outside gene matches: 10. The CDR3 sequence: CASSFTGGPPSEQYF. The CDR3 DNA is TGTGCCAGCAGCTTTACAGGGGGTCCACCGTCCGAGCAGTACTTC. Looking up the rest from reference TRBV7-2 and TRBJ2-7 gives the full variable domain: GAGVSQSPSNKVTEKGKDVELRCDPISGHTALYWYRQSLGQGLEFLIYFQGNSAPDKSGLPSDRFSAERTGGSVSTLTIQRTQQEDSAVYLCASSFTGGPPSEQYFGPGTRLTVT.

The genes are TRBV19 and TRBJ1-2; D gene uncertain. V was clipped by 4 bases and J by 4 bases, with 16 bases between them. The germline gives CDR1 LNHDA, CDR2 SQIVND (reference sequence). The CDR3 is made up of 15 amino acids. The CDR3 here is CASSTSKTLSYGYTF. The CDR3 DNA reads as TGTGCCAGTAGTACCTCGAAGACTCTGAGCTATGGCTACACCTTC. The whole variable domain, filled in from reference TRBV19 and TRBJ1-2, reads DGGITQSPKYLFRKEGQNVTLSCEQNLNHDAMYWYRQDPGQGLRLIYYSQIVNDFQKGDIAEGYSVSREKKESFPLTVTSAQKNPTAFYLCASSTSKTLSYGYTFGSGTRLTVV.

The rearrangement joins TRBV27 to TRBJ2-7, with TRBD2 matching over 8 bases. Germline V gives CDR1 MNHEY, CDR2 SMNVEV (reference sequence). J was trimmed by 0 bases and V by 6 bases; bases with no gene match: 4. This CDR3 spans 14 amino acids. The CDR3 DNA follows: TGTGCCAGCAGGAGTAGCGGGGCCTCCTACGAGCAGTACTTC. Encoded protein: CASRSSGASYEQYF.

The chain's CDR3 is CASSQAGTGVYEQYF. CDR3 in DNA: TGCGCCAGCAGCCAGGCCGGGACAGGGGTTTACGAGCAGTACTTC. The chain employs TRBV4-3 and TRBJ2-7; 10 bases map to TRBD1. The germline gives CDR1 LGHNA, CDR2 YSLEER. Unmatched junction bases numbered 6, after V lost 3 bases and J lost 4 bases. CDR3 size: 15 residues.

In its sample, this clone was seen a few times. Mismatch with germline at one junction end may stem from a read error. This chain joins TRBV19 and TRBJ2-3; maybe TRBD1 (6 bases). Germline assignment: CDR1 LNHDA and CDR2 SQIVND (reference sequence). The CDR3 has 14 amino acids. CDR3 nucleotides: TGTGTCAGTATAGGGGGATTCTACACAGATACGCAGTATTTT. Translated: CVSIGGFYTDTQYF.

The chain couples TRBV7-2 to TRBJ1-1, with TRBD1 matching 12 bases. With 5 bases clipped from V and 2 bases from J, the junction kept 9 bases outside the gene matches. Per the germline V gene, CDR1 is SGHTA and CDR2 is FQGNSA. This CDR3 comprises 17 residues. CDR3 nucleotides: TGTGCCAGCAGCCTTACCGGGACAGGGGGCAAAAACACTGAAGCTTTCTTT. This gives the protein CASSLTGTGGKNTEAFF.

The chain uses TRBV7-9 and TRBJ2-7, with a possible D match to TRBD2 (6 bases). Germline V gene sequence: CDR1 SEHNR, CDR2 FQNEAQ (reference sequence). V was cut by 3 bases and J by 2 bases, with 17 bases left in between. The CDR3 sequence is 16 residues long. CDR3 sequence: CASSFNRDGSAYEQYF. CDR3 in DNA: TGTGCCAGCAGCTTTAATCGGGACGGGAGCGCCTACGAGCAGTACTTC.